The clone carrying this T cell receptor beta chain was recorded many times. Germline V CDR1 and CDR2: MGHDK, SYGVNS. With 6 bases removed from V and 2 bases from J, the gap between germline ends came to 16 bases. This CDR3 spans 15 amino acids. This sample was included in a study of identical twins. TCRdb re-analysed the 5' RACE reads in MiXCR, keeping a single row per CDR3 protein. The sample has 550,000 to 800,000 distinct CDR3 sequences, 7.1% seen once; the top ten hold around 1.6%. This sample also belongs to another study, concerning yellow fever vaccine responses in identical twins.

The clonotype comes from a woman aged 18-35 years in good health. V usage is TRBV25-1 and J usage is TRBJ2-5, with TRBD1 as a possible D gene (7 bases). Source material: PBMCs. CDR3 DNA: TGTGCCAGCAGCGATTCAGGGGGGTTTCAAGAGACCCAGTACTTC. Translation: CASSDSGGFQETQYF.